Described below is a single TCR beta chain sequence and its context. Profiling relied on immunoSEQ multiplex PCR, and the TCRdb table lists in-frame clones only, not all of them. Of 84,000 or so clones listed, under 85% are singletons. The source of the sample is a study of blood T cell repertoires in COVID-19. Study summary: Sites in the United States, Italy and Spain provided acute and convalescent COVID-19 samples. PBMCs, B-cell-depleted T cells, or T cells were the source of the cDNA or gDNA that made up the material.

Sequences were obtained from peripheral blood. The receptor comes from a human donor in a cohort sampled during active COVID-19.

This chain's CDR3 is CASSPLEGGDGYGYTF. The CDR3 nucleotides read TGTGCCAGCTCACCACTAGAGGGCGGAGACGGCTATGGCTACACCTTC. This chain joins TRBV18 and TRBJ1-2; D is ambiguous. The CDR3 covers 16 residues. The germline gives CDR1 KGHSH, CDR2 LQKENI. V gave up 1 base and J gave up 4 bases, with 16 bases separating them. The entire variable domain, with the rest obtained from reference TRBV18 and TRBJ1-2, is as follows: NAGVMQNPRHLVRRRGQEARLRCSPMKGHSHVYWYRQLPEEGLKFMVYLQKENIIDESGMPKERFSAEFPKEGPSILRIQQVVRGDSAAYFCASSPLEGGDGYGYTFGSGTRLTVV.